Each of the 28 T cell receptor beta chains below was sequenced from the same sample in a study of T-cell reconstitution after alpha-beta-depleted transplantation in children. Unique molecular identifiers tagged the TCRbeta library. TCRdb processed the PCR reads anew with MiXCR; each CDR3 protein has one entry. The sample records 300,000 to 400,000 distinct CDR3 sequences, 13% being singletons. This specimen consisted of PBMCs, obtained from the stem cell graft. The receptors shown here come from a human donor who donated a stem cell graft to a child with Fanconi anemia.

This clonotype was seen a single time. V gene TRBV5-1 combines with J gene TRBJ2-3; possible D gene TRBD2, 5 bases. The CDR3 loop spans 13 amino acids. CDR1 and CDR2 (germline): SGHRS, YFSETQ. The V end was cut by 5 bases, the J end by 3 bases, with 10 bases between. CDR3 nucleotide sequence: TGCGCCAGCAGTAGGTCGGGGACAGATACGCAGTATTTT. Translation gives CASSRSGTDTQYF. The full variable domain, in which reference TRBV5-1 and TRBJ2-3 provide the parts outside the CDR3, is KAGVTQTPRYLIKTRGQQVTLSCSPISGHRSVSWYQQTPGQGLQFLFEYFSETQRNKGNFPGRFSGRQFSNSRSEMNVSTLELGDSALYLCASSRSGTDTQYFGPGTRLTVL.

The table lists this clonotype with many counts. The gene calls are TRBV6-5 and TRBJ1-5; D is uncertain. CDR3 length equals 13 residues. Germline-derived CDR1 and CDR2 are MNHEY and SVGAGI. Between the trimmed V and J ends, which lost 0 bases and 4 bases, there was a span of 4 bases. The CDR3 DNA follows: TGTGCCAGCAGTTACTCCCAAAATCAGCCCCAGCATTTT. Translation gives CASSYSQNQPQHF.

This chain connects TRBV5-5 to TRBJ1-1; TRBD1 is a possible D gene (5 bases). V lost 6 bases, J lost 6 bases, and 21 bases lay in between. CDR1 is SGHKS, CDR2 YYEKEE, per germline (reference sequence). The CDR3 is made up of 15 amino acids. CDR3 DNA: TGTGCCAGCACCTCCTTCTTAACTCAGGGCTCTGAAGCTTTCTTT. It translates to CASTSFLTQGSEAFF.

This clonotype was seen only a few times. The V gene is TRBV5-6, the J gene TRBJ2-2, with D possibly matching TRBD1 (6 bases). The CDR3 consists of 16 residues. The germline CDR1 and CDR2 sequences are SGHDT and YYEEEE. The V end lost 2 bases, the J end lost 0 bases, and 11 bases lay between the germline ends. Here the CDR3 reads CASSLDPGANTGELFF. The CDR3 nucleotides read TGTGCCAGCAGCTTAGATCCAGGGGCGAACACCGGGGAGCTGTTTTTT.

The rearrangement links TRBV6-5 to TRBJ2-1; 14 bases line up with TRBD2. CDR1 is MNHEY, CDR2 SVGAGI, per germline. This CDR3 is 14 amino acids long. The V segment lost 6 bases and the J segment 8 bases; nucleotides outside the gene matches: 3. CDR3 region: CASSGLAGGYEQFF. DNA of the CDR3: TGTGCCAGCAGCGGACTAGCGGGGGGATATGAGCAGTTCTTC.

The chain joins TRBV6-2 or TRBV6-3 to TRBJ1-1, with no clear D. Germline V gives CDR1 MNHEY, CDR2 SVGEGT. V lost 1 base and J 7 bases, leaving 4 bases between the germline ends. CDR3 length: 11 amino acids. CDR3 amino acids: CASSYFGEAFF. The CDR3 DNA reads as TGTGCCAGCAGTTACTTTGGTGAAGCTTTCTTT.

A few counts support this clonotype. The CDR3 protein is CASSLDPRELFF. CDR3 bases: TGTGCCAGCAGTCTCGACCCTCGGGAGCTGTTTTTT. V is TRBV12-3 or TRBV12-4 and J is TRBJ2-2; the D is unclear. The CDR3 has 12 residues. V lost 5 bases to trimming and J lost 9 bases, with 10 bases between them.

The V gene is TRBV12-3 or TRBV12-4, the J gene TRBJ2-2; 16 positions match TRBD2. V trimming: 4 bases; J trimming: 0 bases; junction bases outside the gene matches: 11. This CDR3 is 21 amino acids long. The CDR3 loop reads CASSWNPGLAGGLTNTGELFF. CDR3 DNA: TGTGCCAGCAGTTGGAACCCGGGACTAGCGGGGGGGTTAACGAACACCGGGGAGCTGTTTTTT.

This clonotype showed up many times. The DNA of the CDR3 is TGTGCCAGCAGCGCTGGGGGACTACCAAAAGAGACCCAGTACTTC. Translated: CASSAGGLPKETQYF. The V and J genes are TRBV9 and TRBJ2-5, with 7 bases matching TRBD2. The V gene end was trimmed by 3 bases and the J gene end by 3 bases; junction bases not matched to a gene: 8. This CDR3 comprises 15 residues. Germline V CDR1 and CDR2: SGDLS, YYNGEE. Filled out from reference TRBV9 and TRBJ2-5, the complete variable domain reads DSGVTQTPKHLITATGQRVTLRCSPRSGDLSVYWYQQSLDQGLQFLIQYYNGEERAKGNILERFSAQQFPDLHSELNLSSLELGDSALYFCASSAGGLPKETQYFGPGTRLLVL.

This clonotype was detected many times. V gene TRBV5-1 combines with J gene TRBJ2-7; 8 bases are a match to TRBD1. Losses at the gene ends were 3 bases for V and 0 bases for J; bases not matched to a gene: 2. CDR3 length equals 14 residues. Germline lookup yields CDR1 SGHRS and CDR2 YFSETQ. The CDR3 region is CASSWTGTSYEQYF. CDR3 nucleotide sequence: TGCGCCAGCAGCTGGACAGGGACCTCCTACGAGCAGTACTTC. Variable domain in full (rest from reference TRBV5-1 and TRBJ2-7): KAGVTQTPRYLIKTRGQQVTLSCSPISGHRSVSWYQQTPGQGLQFLFEYFSETQRNKGNFPGRFSGRQFSNSRSEMNVSTLELGDSALYLCASSWTGTSYEQYFGPGTRLTVT.

This clonotype was detected once. The CDR3 is CASRTDQAGPRGLDEQFF. As DNA, the CDR3 is TGTGCCAGCAGGACTGACCAAGCGGGACCGCGGGGTTTGGATGAGCAGTTCTTC. The chain carries TRBV3-1 and TRBJ2-1, with TRBD2 matching 7 bases. V trimming: 6 bases; J trimming: 8 bases; junction bases outside the gene matches: 22. Germline V gives CDR1 LGHDT, CDR2 YNNKEL (reference sequence). The CDR3 covers 18 residues.

This clonotype was seen a handful of times. The chain employs TRBV4-3 and TRBJ1-1; 8 positions agree with TRBD1. Germline assignment: CDR1 LGHNA and CDR2 YSLEER. The CDR3 is made up of 17 amino acids. Trimming took 0 bases from V and 6 from J; bases not matched to a gene: 12. The CDR3 here is CASSQDYGTGLDPEAFF. The CDR3 region has the DNA TGCGCCAGCAGCCAAGATTACGGGACAGGATTGGATCCTGAAGCTTTCTTT.

This clonotype was counted many times. The chain carries TRBV10-3 and TRBJ2-3; D is ambiguous. Trimming took 0 bases from V and 3 from J, leaving 13 bases between them. The CDR3 contains 16 residues. Germline lookup yields CDR1 ENHRY and CDR2 SYGVKD. CDR3 DNA: TGTGCCATCAGTGAGTCGAGAGGTCTCCGGACAGATACGCAGTATTTT. Protein sequence: CAISESRGLRTDTQYF.

In DNA, the CDR3 is TGCGCCAGCAGCCAAGATTATTCCGGGGAAAGGAACTATGGCTACACCTTC. This translates into CASSQDYSGERNYGYTF. The chain carries TRBV4-3 and TRBJ1-2; D call uncertain. In germline, CDR1 is LGHNA, CDR2 YSLEER. Trimming took off 0 bases at V and 2 bases at J, with 16 bases between the two ends. This CDR3 is 17 amino acids long.

The CDR3 region is CASSPAVEGTEAFF. The DNA for the CDR3 is TGTGCCAGCTCACCGGCCGTGGAAGGGACTGAAGCTTTCTTT. The chain is built from TRBV18 and TRBJ1-1, with no clear D. Germline-derived CDR1 and CDR2 are KGHSH and LQKENI. The CDR3 loop spans 14 amino acids. Trimming stripped 3 bases from V and 5 bases from J, with 13 bases between.

The chain employs TRBV6-2 or TRBV6-3 and TRBJ2-1; the match to TRBD1 covers 7 bases. Germline CDR1 reads MNHEY; CDR2 reads SVGEGT. The CDR3 totals 17 residues. Losses at the gene ends were 4 bases for V and 7 bases for J; bases not matched to a gene: 16. The CDR3 DNA sequence: TGTGCCAGCAGTTCCGCCTACAGGGGATCCCGGCGGAATGAGCAGTTCTTC. It is translated as CASSSAYRGSRRNEQFF.

This clonotype was observed a few times. The chain combines TRBV6-5 with TRBJ2-1, with D possibly matching TRBD1 (6 bases). CDR1 is MNHEY, CDR2 SVGAGI, per germline. This CDR3 spans 14 amino acids. V was shortened by 10 bases and J by 0 bases, with 13 bases between the two germline ends. As DNA, the CDR3 is TGTGCCACCTCAGGGGCGGGCTCCTACAATGAGCAGTTCTTC. Translated, it gives CATSGAGSYNEQFF.

This chain uses TRBV4-3 with TRBJ2-1; 9 bases fit TRBD2. This CDR3 has 14 amino acids. With 1 base clipped from V and 10 bases from J, the junction kept 5 bases outside the gene matches. The germline V gene encodes CDR1 LGHNA and CDR2 YSLEER. DNA of the CDR3: TGCGCCAGCAGCCAAGGCCTGAGCGGGGGGGAGCAGTTCTTC. It encodes CASSQGLSGGEQFF.

V gene TRBV20-1 combines with J gene TRBJ2-1, with a weak D call TRBD1 (6 bases). CDR3 length equals 15 residues. Trimming left V 4 bases short and J 1 base short, with 14 bases between. The germline gives CDR1 DFQATT, CDR2 SNEGSKA (reference sequence). CDR3 in DNA: TGCAGTGCTACCGGTCTACAGGGATCCTACAATGAGCAGTTCTTC. It yields the protein CSATGLQGSYNEQFF.

Only a few counts were recorded for this clonotype. The chain couples TRBV2 to TRBJ1-6; 10 positions agree with TRBD1. The CDR3 contains 14 residues. Trimming removed 7 bases from V and 10 bases from J; junction bases left unmatched: 7. Germline V lookup: CDR1 SNHLY, CDR2 FYNNEI. The CDR3 sequence: CASKRDRGESPLHF. As DNA, the CDR3 is TGTGCCAGCAAGAGGGACAGGGGAGAATCACCCCTCCACTTT.

This clonotype was recorded many times. This CDR3 reads CASSRGQGYGYTF. CDR3 DNA: TGTGCCAGCAGCCGTGGACAGGGCTATGGCTACACCTTC. V usage is TRBV14 and J usage is TRBJ1-2, with 8 bases aligning to TRBD1. Germline assignment: CDR1 SGHDN and CDR2 FVKESK. The length of the CDR3 is 13 residues. Losses at the gene ends were 4 bases for V and 4 bases for J; bases not matched to a gene: 2.

This clonotype was observed many times. V gene TRBV20-1 combines with J gene TRBJ2-5, with D uncertain. V was pared by 1 base and J by 2 bases, with 5 bases between. This CDR3 is 12 amino acids long. Germline V CDR1 and CDR2: DFQATT, SNEGSKA (reference sequence). The CDR3 is CSARGQQETQYF. The DNA of the CDR3 is TGCAGTGCTAGAGGGCAGCAAGAGACCCAGTACTTC.

This clonotype was seen repeatedly, ten times or more. The chain is built from TRBV20-1 and TRBJ2-7; perhaps TRBD1 as D (5 bases). Trimming removed 2 bases from V and 3 bases from J, with 14 bases in between. CDR3 length: 14 residues. Germline lookup yields CDR1 DFQATT and CDR2 SNEGSKA (reference sequence). CDR3 sequence (DNA): TGCAGTGCTAGAAAACGCAGGGAATACTACGAGCAGTACTTC. This gives the protein CSARKRREYYEQYF.

V gene TRBV4-2 combines with J gene TRBJ2-3; TRBD1 agrees at 9 bases. Losses at the gene ends were 2 bases for V and 1 base for J; bases not matched to a gene: 16. The CDR3 has 20 residues. Germline CDR1 and CDR2: LGHNA and YNFKEQ. In DNA form, the CDR3 reads TGTGCCAGCAGCCAACAACCCGACAGGGGGTTCGGGATCGGCACAGATACGCAGTATTTT. Translation: CASSQQPDRGFGIGTDTQYF.

This chain uses TRBV2 with TRBJ2-5, with D uncertain. This CDR3 has 12 amino acids. Trimming shortened V by 6 bases and J by 5 bases, and 10 bases separated the two germline ends. CDR1 is SNHLY, CDR2 FYNNEI, per germline. The CDR3 reads CASRASGETQYF. CDR3 DNA: TGTGCCAGCAGGGCAAGTGGGGAGACCCAGTACTTC.

V gene TRBV10-3 combines with J gene TRBJ1-1; perhaps TRBD1 as D (6 bases). Trimming removed 6 bases at V and 5 bases at J, with 13 bases between. Per the germline V gene, CDR1 is ENHRY and CDR2 is SYGVKD. The CDR3 is 13 amino acids. Here the CDR3 reads CAISLSQGTEAFF. CDR3 in DNA: TGTGCCATCAGCCTCTCGCAGGGGACTGAAGCTTTCTTT.

There are many counts of this clonotype. V and J are TRBV29-1 and TRBJ2-1; the match to TRBD2 covers 11 bases. Germline lookup yields CDR1 SQVTM and CDR2 ANQGSEA. This CDR3 contains 14 residues. The V gene end was trimmed by 3 bases and the J gene end by 4 bases; junction bases not matched to a gene: 2. The CDR3 reads CSVDGTSGYNEQFF. Here the CDR3 DNA reads TGCAGCGTTGACGGGACTAGCGGTTACAATGAGCAGTTCTTC.

The genes are TRBV10-2 and TRBJ1-2; weak D call: TRBD1 (6 bases). CDR1 and CDR2 (germline): WSHSY, SAAADI. This CDR3 region has 16 residues. V shed 1 base and J shed 8 bases, with 20 bases lying between them. DNA for the CDR3: TGCGCCAGCAGTGAGTTCTCACAGGGTCCCGACTGGGGCTACACCTTC. Its protein is CASSEFSQGPDWGYTF.